This T cell receptor beta chain stems from a study of cytomegalovirus exposure and HLA in healthy donors. Study findings and constraints: Most TCR sequences showed up rarely, but some public TCRs showed up in many donors. Associated with cytomegalovirus, according to the listing, were 150 to 200 TCR beta chains.

PCR amplification relied on 60 Vbeta primers (plus 13 Jbeta primers). Using immunoSEQ multiplex PCR, the repertoire was profiled, and TCRdb retains in-frame clones only, with some absent. This sample yields some 180,000 clones, of which about 77% are seen a single time; less than 3.5% belongs to the top ten. The length of the CDR3 is 14 residues. Trimming stripped 0 bases from V and 6 bases from J, with 11 bases between. Germline CDR1 and CDR2: GTSNPN and SVGIG (reference sequence). On this clone itself: No antigen is known for it.

The clonotype originates from a female donor in good health and CMV-seronegative. The chain combines TRBV30 with TRBJ1-4; D might be TRBD1 (5 bases). The source material was PBMCs. The CDR3 DNA is TGTGCCTGGAGTGTATGGGTAGGGGATGAAAAACTGTTTTTT. Translating gives CAWSVWVGDEKLFF.